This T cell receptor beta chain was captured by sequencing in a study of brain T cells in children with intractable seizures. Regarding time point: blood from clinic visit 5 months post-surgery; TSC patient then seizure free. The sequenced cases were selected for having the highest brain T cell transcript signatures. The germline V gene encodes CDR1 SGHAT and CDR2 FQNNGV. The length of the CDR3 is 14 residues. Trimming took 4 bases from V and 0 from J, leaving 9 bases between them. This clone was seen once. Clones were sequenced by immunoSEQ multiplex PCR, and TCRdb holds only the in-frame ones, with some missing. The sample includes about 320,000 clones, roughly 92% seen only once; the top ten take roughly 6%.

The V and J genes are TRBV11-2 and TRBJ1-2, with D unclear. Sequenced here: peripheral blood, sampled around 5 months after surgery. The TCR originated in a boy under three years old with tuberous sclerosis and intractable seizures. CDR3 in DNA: TGTGCCAGCAGCTCCCTCTTCGCTAACTATGGCTACACCTTC. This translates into CASSSLFANYGYTF.